This T cell receptor beta chain was sequenced for a study of CD8 T cells in Susac syndrome. Random hexamers primed reverse transcription of about 0.45 to 1 ug RNA. Using its own MiXCR run on the immunoSEQ multiplex PCR reads, TCRdb lists one record per CDR3 protein. The table lists around 130,000 distinct CDR3 sequences, around 96% of them singletons, with around 0.12% in the top ten. The CDR3 loop spans 16 amino acids. Per germline, CDR1 SGHRS and CDR2 YFSETQ. V lost 4 bases and J 2 bases, leaving 17 bases between the germline ends. The chain is built from TRBV5-1 and TRBJ2-3, with D perhaps TRBD1 or TRBD2 (6 bases each). Sequencing used CD4+ T cells from PBMCs. The sequence was collected from a human donor with multiple sclerosis. As DNA, the CDR3 is TGCGCCAGCAGCCTGGGATTGGGGGGCAACACAGATACGCAGTATTTT. This sequence encodes CASSLGLGGNTDTQYF.